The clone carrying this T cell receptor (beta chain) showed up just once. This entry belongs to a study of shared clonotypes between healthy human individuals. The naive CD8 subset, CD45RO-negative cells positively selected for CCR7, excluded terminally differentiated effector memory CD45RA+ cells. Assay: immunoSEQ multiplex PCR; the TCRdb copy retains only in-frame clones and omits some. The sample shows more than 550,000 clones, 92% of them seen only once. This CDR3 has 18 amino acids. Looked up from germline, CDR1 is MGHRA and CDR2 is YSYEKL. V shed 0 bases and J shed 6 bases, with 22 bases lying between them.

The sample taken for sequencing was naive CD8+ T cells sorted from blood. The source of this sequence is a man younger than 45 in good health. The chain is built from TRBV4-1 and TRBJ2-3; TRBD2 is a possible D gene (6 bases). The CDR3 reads CASSQDPGLSLSQDTQYF. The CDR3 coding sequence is TGCGCCAGCAGCCAAGATCCGGGACTTAGCCTTTCACAGGATACGCAGTATTTT.